The 22 T cell receptor beta chains listed next were all sequenced from one sample in a study of T cell changes during pregnancy in multiple sclerosis. The repertoire was sequenced with immunoSEQ multiplex PCR; TCRdb's copy has only in-frame clones and lacks some. The table lists tens of thousands of clones, approximately 93% of them singletons. The specimen comprised peripheral blood, sampled after pregnancy. The receptors come from a female donor with multiple sclerosis, enrolled in a pregnancy study.

This clone appeared a few times. The V and J genes are TRBV4-2 and TRBJ1-1; D gene unclear. Germline V gene lookup returns CDR1 LGHNA and CDR2 YNFKEQ. V was shortened by 3 bases and J by 3 bases, with 8 bases between the two germline ends. The CDR3 is 13 amino acids. The CDR3 protein is CASSHEVDTEAFF. The CDR3 DNA follows: TGTGCCAGCAGCCATGAGGTTGACACTGAAGCTTTCTTT.

This rearrangement joins TRBV5-4 to TRBJ2-6, with 7 positions matching TRBD1. The junction had 3 bases not matched to a gene; V was cut back by 4 bases and J by 2 bases. The CDR3 length is 15 residues. The germline V gene has CDR1 SGHNT and CDR2 YYREEE (reference sequence). The CDR3 sequence: CASSQGQPGANVLTF. For the CDR3, the DNA is TGTGCCAGCAGCCAGGGACAGCCTGGGGCCAACGTCCTGACTTTC.

V is TRBV7-9 and J is TRBJ1-1, with TRBD1 as a possible D gene (5 bases). There are 11 residues in the CDR3. Germline V CDR1 and CDR2: SEHNR, FQNEAQ (reference sequence). V was trimmed by 4 bases and J by 5 bases, leaving 5 bases between them. The chain's CDR3 is CASSSGTEAFF. The CDR3 DNA sequence: TGTGCCAGCAGCTCAGGGACTGAAGCTTTCTTT.

The chain joins TRBV4-3 to TRBJ2-1; perhaps TRBD2 as D (6 bases). The V end lost 0 bases, the J end lost 2 bases, and 11 bases lay between the germline ends. There are 16 residues in the CDR3. The germline V gene has CDR1 LGHNA and CDR2 YSLEER. CDR3 nucleotides: TGCGCCAGCAGCCAAGATGGGGCGGGAACCTACAATGAGCAGTTCTTC. This codes for CASSQDGAGTYNEQFF.

The chain links TRBV18 to TRBJ2-7, with TRBD1 matching over 9 bases. Per the germline V gene, CDR1 is KGHSH and CDR2 is LQKENI. V trimming: 5 bases; J trimming: 0 bases; junction bases outside the gene matches: 5. The CDR3 sequence is 15 residues long. In nucleotides, the CDR3 is TGTGCCAGCTCATGGGACAGGGCAAGCTCCTACGAGCAGTACTTC. Amino acid sequence: CASSWDRASSYEQYF.

This rearrangement joins TRBV6-5 to TRBJ2-5; possibly TRBD2 for D (5 bases). The last part of the DNA fits TRBJ2-7 better; the J call may be wrong. The CDR3 length is 13 residues. In germline, CDR1 is MNHEY, CDR2 SVGAGI. CDR3 sequence (DNA): TGTGCCACCTCTCCGCTAGCCTCCTACGAGCAGTACTTC. It translates to CATSPLASYEQYF.

This clone appeared once. This chain joins TRBV7-2 and TRBJ2-6; 7 bases match TRBD1. Germline V lookup: CDR1 SGHTA, CDR2 FQGNSA. The CDR3 has 16 amino acids. J gave up 0 bases and V 3 bases, and 2 bases lay outside the gene matches. The chain's CDR3 is CASSFYRGSGANVLTF. The CDR3, as DNA: TGTGCCAGCAGCTTCTACAGGGGCTCTGGGGCCAACGTCCTGACTTTC.

The chain recombines TRBV4-3 with TRBJ2-2; 9 bases agree with TRBD2. Germline CDR1 LGHNA, CDR2 YSLEER. V was pared by 3 bases and J by 5 bases, with 7 bases of the junction left unmatched. This CDR3 comprises 16 residues. The CDR3 loop reads CASSQSAGGVTGELFF. CDR3 bases: TGCGCCAGCAGCCAGTCCGCGGGGGGGGTTACCGGGGAGCTGTTTTTT.

This clone was seen a single time. CDR3 in amino acids: CASSLRLPPIQYF. CDR3 in DNA: TGTGCCAGCAGTCTCAGACTTCCCCCCATCCAGTACTTC. V gene TRBV2 combines with J gene TRBJ2-5; no definite D call. The CDR3 spans 13 residues. V dropped 5 bases and J dropped 10 bases, with 17 bases sitting between them. Germline CDR1 and CDR2: SNHLY and FYNNEI.

The V and J genes are TRBV30 and TRBJ1-3, with unresolved D. The CDR3 is 11 residues long. The V gene lost 2 bases and the J gene lost 4 bases, with 3 bases spanning the gap. The germline V gene has CDR1 GTSNPN and CDR2 SVGIG (reference sequence). The CDR3 here is CAWSPGNTIYF. The DNA for the CDR3 is TGTGCCTGGAGTCCAGGAAACACCATATATTTT.

The chain is built from TRBV9 and TRBJ2-2; 8 bases fit TRBD2. Trimming removed 4 bases from V and 0 bases from J; junction bases left unmatched: 5. The CDR3 is made up of 16 amino acids. Germline V gene data show CDR1 as SGDLS and CDR2 as YYNGEE. The CDR3 nucleotides are TGTGCCAGCAGCCTGTTAGCGGGAACGAACACCGGGGAGCTGTTTTTT. It specifies CASSLLAGTNTGELFF.

This clone showed up just once. The chain has TRBV5-1 and TRBJ2-1; 10 bases map to TRBD2. The V and J ends lost 0 bases and 3 bases, in that order; junction bases with no gene match: 6. The CDR3 has 17 residues. Germline V gene lookup returns CDR1 SGHRS and CDR2 YFSETQ. The CDR3 DNA follows: TGCGCCAGCAGCTTGGAGGCTAGCGGGAGTTACTACAATGAGCAGTTCTTC. It specifies CASSLEASGSYYNEQFF.

This clone has only one observation. CDR3 in amino acids: CASSQSGLSSEAFF. In DNA, the CDR3 is TGCGCCAGCAGCCAGTCAGGACTTAGCAGTGAAGCTTTCTTT. This chain links TRBV4-3 with TRBJ1-1, with unresolved D. The V gene lost 3 bases and the J gene lost 7 bases, with 15 bases spanning the gap. The CDR3 length is 14 residues. Germline CDR1 is LGHNA and CDR2 is YSLEER.

The V gene is TRBV7-6, the J gene TRBJ2-1, with TRBD2 matching over 8 bases. Losses at the gene ends were 5 bases for V and 8 bases for J; bases not matched to a gene: 11. This CDR3 spans 15 amino acids. Germline CDR1 reads SGHVS; CDR2 reads FNYEAQ. The CDR3 DNA is TGTGCCAGCAGCACCACTAGCGGATCGCACTATGAGCAGTTCTTC. Translation gives CASSTTSGSHYEQFF.

The chain is built from TRBV4-1 and TRBJ2-1; the D is unclear. Germline-derived CDR1 and CDR2 are MGHRA and YSYEKL. Between the trimmed V and J ends, which lost 1 base and 0 bases, there was a span of 7 bases. This CDR3 is built from 15 residues. The CDR3 spells CASSQVFSSYNEQFF. Written as DNA, the CDR3 is TGCGCCAGCAGCCAAGTTTTCAGCTCCTACAATGAGCAGTTCTTC.

The CDR3 here is CASSKTTDPNTEAFF. The CDR3 nucleotides are TGTGCCAGTAGTAAGACGACAGACCCGAACACTGAAGCTTTCTTT. J is TRBJ1-1 and V is TRBV19, with D possibly TRBD1 on 5 matching bases. Germline V gene lookup returns CDR1 LNHDA and CDR2 SQIVND (reference sequence). This CDR3 has 15 residues. The V end lost 4 bases, the J end lost 1 base, and 13 bases lay between the germline ends. Combining the CDR3 with reference TRBV19 and TRBJ1-1 gives the whole variable domain DGGITQSPKYLFRKEGQNVTLSCEQNLNHDAMYWYRQDPGQGLRLIYYSQIVNDFQKGDIAEGYSVSREKKESFPLTVTSAQKNPTAFYLCASSKTTDPNTEAFFGQGTRLTVV.

The CDR3 bases are TGTGCCAGCAGTGCCCGACAGGGGGGGAGTACTGAAGCTTTCTTT. This translates into CASSARQGGSTEAFF. The chain links TRBV6-1 to TRBJ1-1; 9 bases match TRBD1. The J segment lost 5 bases and the V segment lost 4 bases, leaving 8 bases of the junction unmatched. The germline V gene has CDR1 MNHNS and CDR2 SASEGT. This CDR3 has 15 amino acids.

The V call is TRBV9, the J call TRBJ2-1, with D possibly being TRBD2 (5 bases). CDR3 length equals 16 residues. Germline V gives CDR1 SGDLS, CDR2 YYNGEE. Trimming removed 0 bases from V and 0 bases from J, with 10 bases in between. For the CDR3, the DNA is TGTGCCAGCAGCGTAGCGGGTGGGAGCTCCTACAATGAGCAGTTCTTC. Residues: CASSVAGGSSYNEQFF.

The chain has TRBV2 and TRBJ2-1; weak D call: TRBD2 (6 bases). This CDR3 spans 14 amino acids. CDR1 is SNHLY, CDR2 FYNNEI, per germline. V was clipped by 9 bases and J by 4 bases, with 16 bases between them. CDR3 nucleotides: TGTGCCAGTGGGAAAGGACTAATATACAATGAGCAGTTCTTC. Translated: CASGKGLIYNEQFF.

The CDR3 here is CASSVGSEGYGYTF. DNA of the CDR3: TGTGCCAGCAGCGTCGGCAGCGAAGGCTATGGCTACACCTTC. The rearrangement uses TRBV9 and TRBJ1-2; D is undetermined. V was pared by 2 bases and J by 4 bases, with 12 bases between. Germline CDR1 is SGDLS and CDR2 is YYNGEE. This CDR3 is built from 14 residues.

The chain combines TRBV5-1 with TRBJ2-7, with TRBD2 matching 10 bases. Trimming took 6 bases from V and 4 from J; bases not matched to a gene: 7. Per germline, CDR1 SGHRS and CDR2 YFSETQ. The CDR3 length is 14 residues. In nucleotides, the CDR3 is TGCGCCAGCAAGGCTAGCGGGAGTCATTACGAGCAGTACTTC. Its translation: CASKASGSHYEQYF.

V gene TRBV29-1 combines with J gene TRBJ2-2, with D tentatively TRBD1 (6 bases). This CDR3 has 13 residues. V lost 7 bases and J lost 4, with 13 bases in between. CDR1 and CDR2 (germline): SQVTM, ANQGSEA. CDR3 DNA sequence: TGCAGCGCCACGACAGGCCCCACCGGGGAGCTGTTTTTT. It is translated as CSATTGPTGELFF.